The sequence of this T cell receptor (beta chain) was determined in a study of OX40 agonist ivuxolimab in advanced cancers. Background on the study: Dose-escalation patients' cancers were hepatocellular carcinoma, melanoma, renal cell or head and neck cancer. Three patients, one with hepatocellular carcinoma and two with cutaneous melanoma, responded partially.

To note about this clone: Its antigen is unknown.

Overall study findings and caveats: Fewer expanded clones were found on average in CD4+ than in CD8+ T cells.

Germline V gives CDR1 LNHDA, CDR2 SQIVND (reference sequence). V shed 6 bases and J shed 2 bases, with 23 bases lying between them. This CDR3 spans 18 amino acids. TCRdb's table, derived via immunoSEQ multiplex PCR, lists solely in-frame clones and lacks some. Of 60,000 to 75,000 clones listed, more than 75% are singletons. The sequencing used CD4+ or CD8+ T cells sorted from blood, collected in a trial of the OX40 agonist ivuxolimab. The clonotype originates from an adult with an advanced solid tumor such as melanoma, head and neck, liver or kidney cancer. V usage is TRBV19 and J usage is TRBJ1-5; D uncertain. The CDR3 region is CASSPVRTQASGNQPQHF. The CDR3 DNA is TGTGCCAGTAGCCCAGTCAGGACTCAAGCTTCGGGCAATCAGCCCCAGCATTTT.